The clone carrying this TCR beta chain has more than one count but fewer than ten. Germline CDR1 reads SEHNR; CDR2 reads FQNEAQ (reference sequence). This CDR3 has 17 residues. V lost 2 bases to trimming and J lost 0 bases, with 16 bases between them. TCRdb re-called the 5' RACE reads with MiXCR, one entry per CDR3 protein. Seen here are 60,000 to 65,000 distinct CDR3 sequences, approximately 22% observed once, and the top ten hold about 3%. The receptor's source is a female donor with breast cancer. Sequencing was carried out using memory CD4+ T cells sorted from a lymph node. This sample's subset: memory CD4+ T cells, CD4+CD45RO+CD25-. The rearrangement uses TRBV7-9 and TRBJ1-1; possibly TRBD1 for D (5 bases). The CDR3 region is CASSLSALAGMNTEAFF. The CDR3 DNA is TGTGCCAGCAGCTTATCCGCGCTCGCAGGGATGAACACTGAAGCTTTCTTT.